The T cell receptor (beta chain) described here comes from a study of T cell responses to AZD1222 COVID-19 vaccine. The study's findings and limits: Of the AZD1222 recipients, only six were seropositive at baseline. Samples come after the peak T cell response, not at day 14.

Comments on this clone: Its antigen is undetermined.

Libraries were prepared by immunoSEQ multiplex PCR; TCRdb keeps only in-frame clonotypes and omits some of them. The data show about 130,000 clones, about 90% seen once. V dropped 4 bases and J dropped 2 bases, with 16 bases sitting between them. The CDR3 spans 15 residues. CDR1 and CDR2 (germline): SGHRS, YFSETQ. Sequencing was performed on peripheral blood, taken on day 0 of MenACWY control vaccination. The clonotype was recovered from an adult in good health. V gene TRBV5-1 combines with J gene TRBJ2-7; D possibly matches TRBD1 or TRBD2 (5 bases each). The CDR3 nucleotides read TGCGCCAGCAGCGTCGGGACGGAGCACACCTACGAGCAGTACTTC. Its translation is CASSVGTEHTYEQYF.